This paragraph reports one T cell receptor (beta chain). Its antigen remains unknown. This sample was included in a study of post-analysis software for immune sequencing data. Overall study findings and caveats: Patients showed TRBV5-6, TRBV5-1 and TRBV20-1 among five TRBV segments more frequent than in controls. There was significantly lower normalized Chao1 diversity in multiple sclerosis patients than in controls. Strong co-clustering by F measure was seen for same-batch samples.

Trimming took 2 bases from V and 4 from J; bases not matched to a gene: 3. The CDR3 is 14 amino acids. From germline, CDR1 is MRHNA and CDR2 SNTAGT. Libraries were made from TCR beta cDNA, and they carried unique molecular identifiers. Starting from about 0.94 to 9.7 million T cells, the study yielded a few hundred thousand cDNA molecules. Each CDR3 protein gets one entry after TCRdb re-called the PCR reads with MiXCR. Of roughly 580,000 distinct CDR3 sequences listed, around 44% are singletons. This chain links TRBV6-4 with TRBJ1-2; 8 positions match TRBD1. Sequencing input: blood. This receptor was taken from a girl between 10 and 17 years old with multiple sclerosis. CDR3 nucleotides: TGTGCCAGCAGTGACGGACAGGGCGGCTATGGCTACACCTTC. It encodes CASSDGQGGYGYTF.